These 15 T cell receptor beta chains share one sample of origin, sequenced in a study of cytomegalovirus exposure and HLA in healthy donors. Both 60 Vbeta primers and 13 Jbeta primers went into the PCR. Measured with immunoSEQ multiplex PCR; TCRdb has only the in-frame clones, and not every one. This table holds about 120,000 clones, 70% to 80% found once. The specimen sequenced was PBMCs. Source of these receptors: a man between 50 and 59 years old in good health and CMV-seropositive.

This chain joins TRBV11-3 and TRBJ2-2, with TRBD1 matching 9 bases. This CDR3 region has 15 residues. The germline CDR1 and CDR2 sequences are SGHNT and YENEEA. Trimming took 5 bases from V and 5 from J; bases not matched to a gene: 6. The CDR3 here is CASSPGTGPTGELFF. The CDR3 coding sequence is TGTGCCAGCAGCCCAGGGACAGGGCCTACCGGGGAGCTGTTTTTT.

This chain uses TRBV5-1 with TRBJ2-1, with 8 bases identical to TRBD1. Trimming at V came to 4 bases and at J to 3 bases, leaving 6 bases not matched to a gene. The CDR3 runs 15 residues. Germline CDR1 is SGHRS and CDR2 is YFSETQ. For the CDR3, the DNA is TGCGCCAGCAGCGCCGGGACAGGCAACTACAATGAGCAGTTCTTC. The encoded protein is CASSAGTGNYNEQFF.

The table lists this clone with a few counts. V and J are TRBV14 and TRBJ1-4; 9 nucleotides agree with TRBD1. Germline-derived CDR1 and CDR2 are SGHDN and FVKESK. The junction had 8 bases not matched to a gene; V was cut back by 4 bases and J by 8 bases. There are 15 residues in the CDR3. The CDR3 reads CASSRRTGVGEKLFF. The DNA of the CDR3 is TGTGCCAGCAGCCGTCGGACAGGGGTAGGGGAAAAACTGTTTTTT.

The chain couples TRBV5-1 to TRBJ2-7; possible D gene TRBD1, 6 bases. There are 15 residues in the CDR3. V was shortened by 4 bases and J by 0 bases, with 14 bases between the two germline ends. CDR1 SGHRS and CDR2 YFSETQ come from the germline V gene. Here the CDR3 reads CASSPGHASSYEQYF. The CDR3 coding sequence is TGCGCCAGCAGCCCGGGACACGCTAGCTCCTACGAGCAGTACTTC.

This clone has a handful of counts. This CDR3 is CASSLPLAGELHEQYF. CDR3 nucleotides: TGCGCCAGCAGCTTGCCCCTAGCGGGAGAATTACACGAGCAGTACTTC. The chain is built from TRBV5-1 and TRBJ2-7, with 10 bases fitting TRBD2. Germline trimming cut 1 base from V and 5 bases from J; bases unmatched to any gene: 9. Germline loops: CDR1 SGHRS, CDR2 YFSETQ. The CDR3 is made up of 16 amino acids.

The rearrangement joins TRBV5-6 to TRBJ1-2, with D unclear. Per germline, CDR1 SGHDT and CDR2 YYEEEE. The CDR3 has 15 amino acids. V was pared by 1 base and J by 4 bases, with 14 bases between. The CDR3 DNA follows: TGTGCCAGCAGCTTGAGCTCCTACAGAGTCTATGGCTACACCTTC. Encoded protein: CASSLSSYRVYGYTF. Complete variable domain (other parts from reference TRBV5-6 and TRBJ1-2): DAGVTQSPTHLIKTRGQQVTLRCSPKSGHDTVSWYQQALGQGPQFIFQYYEEEERQRGNFPDRFSGHQFPNYSSELNVNALLLGDSALYLCASSLSSYRVYGYTFGSGTRLTVV.

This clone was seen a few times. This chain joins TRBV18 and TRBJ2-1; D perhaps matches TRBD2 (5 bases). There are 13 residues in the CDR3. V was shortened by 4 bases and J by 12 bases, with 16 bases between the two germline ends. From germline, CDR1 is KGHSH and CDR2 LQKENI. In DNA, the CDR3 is TGTGCCAGCTCACAGAAAGGGAGTGATCCGCAGTTCTTC. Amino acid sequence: CASSQKGSDPQFF.

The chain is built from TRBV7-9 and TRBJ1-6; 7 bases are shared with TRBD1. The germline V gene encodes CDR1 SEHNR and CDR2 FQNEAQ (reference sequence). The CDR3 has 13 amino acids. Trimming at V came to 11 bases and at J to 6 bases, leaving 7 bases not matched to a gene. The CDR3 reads CAGRQGPNSPLHF. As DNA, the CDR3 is TGTGCCGGCCGACAGGGCCCTAATTCACCCCTCCACTTT.

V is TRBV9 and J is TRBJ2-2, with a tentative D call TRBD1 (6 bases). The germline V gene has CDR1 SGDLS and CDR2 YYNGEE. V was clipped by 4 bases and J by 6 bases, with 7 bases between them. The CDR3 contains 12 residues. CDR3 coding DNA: TGTGCCAGCAGCCACAGGGCCGGGGAGCTGTTTTTT. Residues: CASSHRAGELFF.

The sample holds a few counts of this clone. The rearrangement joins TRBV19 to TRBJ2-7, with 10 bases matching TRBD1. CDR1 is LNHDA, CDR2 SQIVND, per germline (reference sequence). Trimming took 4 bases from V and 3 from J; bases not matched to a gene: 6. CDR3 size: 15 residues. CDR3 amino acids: CASSRGQGFYYEQYF. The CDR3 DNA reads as TGTGCCAGTAGTAGGGGACAGGGGTTTTACTACGAGCAGTACTTC.

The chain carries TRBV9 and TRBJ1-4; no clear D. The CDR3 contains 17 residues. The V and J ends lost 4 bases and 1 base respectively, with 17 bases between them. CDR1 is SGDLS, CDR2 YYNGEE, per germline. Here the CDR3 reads CASSPRWSPGTNEKLFF. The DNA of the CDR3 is TGTGCCAGCAGCCCTAGATGGTCACCCGGAACTAATGAAAAACTGTTTTTT. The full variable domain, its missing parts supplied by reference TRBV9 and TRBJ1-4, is DSGVTQTPKHLITATGQRVTLRCSPRSGDLSVYWYQQSLDQGLQFLIQYYNGEERAKGNILERFSAQQFPDLHSELNLSSLELGDSALYFCASSPRWSPGTNEKLFFGSGTQLSVL.

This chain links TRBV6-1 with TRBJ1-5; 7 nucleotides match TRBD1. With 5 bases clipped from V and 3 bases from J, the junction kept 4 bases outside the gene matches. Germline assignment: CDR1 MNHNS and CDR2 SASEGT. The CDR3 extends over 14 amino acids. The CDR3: CASSRQGLNQPQHF. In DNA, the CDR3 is TGTGCCAGCAGTAGACAGGGCCTCAATCAGCCCCAGCATTTT.

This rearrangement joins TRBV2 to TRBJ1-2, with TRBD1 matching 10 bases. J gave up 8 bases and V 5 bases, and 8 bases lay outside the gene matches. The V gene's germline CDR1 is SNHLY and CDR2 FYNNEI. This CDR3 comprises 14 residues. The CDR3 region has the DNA TGTGCCAGCAGTAAGACAGGGGGCGCGGAGGGCTACACCTTC. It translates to CASSKTGGAEGYTF.

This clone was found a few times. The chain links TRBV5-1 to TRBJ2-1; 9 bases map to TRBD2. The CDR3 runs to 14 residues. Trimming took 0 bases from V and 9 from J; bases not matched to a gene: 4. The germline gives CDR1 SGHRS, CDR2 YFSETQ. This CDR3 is CASSLGAGGGEQFF. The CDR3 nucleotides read TGCGCCAGCAGCTTGGGAGCGGGAGGTGGTGAGCAGTTCTTC.

This CDR3 reads CASTGEEGLETQYF. The CDR3 region has the DNA TGTGCCAGCACCGGAGAAGAAGGTTTAGAGACCCAGTACTTC. This chain joins TRBV6-5 and TRBJ2-5; D gene unclear. Germline CDR1 is MNHEY and CDR2 is SVGAGI. V lost 7 bases to trimming and J lost 4 bases, with 16 bases between them. CDR3 length: 14 amino acids.